Reported below is one T cell receptor (beta chain). V lost 6 bases to trimming and J lost 11 bases, with 20 bases between them. Germline V gene data show CDR1 as MNHEY and CDR2 as SMNVEV (reference sequence). This CDR3 has 14 amino acids. How the authors handled the data: Reference gene primers were amplified, and this amplification served to estimate nucleated cell counts. TCRdb's table, derived via immunoSEQ multiplex PCR, lists solely in-frame clones and lacks some. V and J calls and clone size are copied from that table; D and trimming were computed from the DNA. The sample has roughly 100,000 clones, roughly nine tenths seen once. The data were taken from a study of blood T cell repertoires in COVID-19. Study-level information: The United States, Italy and Spain were the sources of the acute and convalescent COVID-19 samples. PBMCs, B-cell-depleted T cells, or T cells provided the cDNA or gDNA that made up the material.

The sample consisted of peripheral blood. The chain joins TRBV27 to TRBJ1-5, with unresolved D. The receptor's source is a woman of 80 years or more in a cohort sampled during active COVID-19. CDR3 sequence: CASSPQPTLGSQHF. CDR3 sequence (DNA): TGTGCCAGCAGCCCCCAGCCAACCCTCGGGTCCCAGCATTTT.